These T cell receptor beta chains were read from a single sample in a study of cytomegalovirus exposure and HLA in healthy donors. Measured with immunoSEQ multiplex PCR; TCRdb has only the in-frame clones, and not every one. This table holds more than 110,000 clones, around 93% found once. The sequencing input was PBMCs. These receptors originate from a man between 18 and 35 years old in good health and CMV-seropositive. The CDR3 runs from the conserved cysteine through the conserved F or W. The D gene is left open where the match is weak. Only part of the rows carry a size: once, few, many, or a class if the clone is expanded.

d_gene	len	v_gene	j_gene	abundance	CDR3nt	CDR3aa
-	17	TRBV5-6	TRBJ2-7	once	TGTGCCAGCAGCTCGGCGGGACTGAACACGGATGCCTACGAGCAGTACTTC	CASSSAGLNTDAYEQYF
TRBD1	17	TRBV2	TRBJ1-2	-	TGTGCCAGCAGTGAAGCCGGCCCGGGACAGCTTTACTATGGCTACACCTTC	CASSEAGPGQLYYGYTF
TRBD1	14	TRBV10-3	TRBJ1-2	-	TGTGCCATCAGTGAGCCCGACAGGGGACATGGCTACACCTTC	CAISEPDRGHGYTF
TRBD2	13	TRBV10-3	TRBJ2-7	-	TGTGCCATCAGTGGACTGACTAGCGACGAGCAGTACTTC	CAISGLTSDEQYF
-	15	TRBV5-1	TRBJ2-6	-	TGCGCCAGCTCGTTGGGACAAGCTGGGGCCAACGTCCTGACTTTC	CASSLGQAGANVLTF
TRBD1	12	TRBV6-5	TRBJ2-2	-	TGTGCCATAGGACAGGGGGCCGGGGAGCTGTTTTTT	CAIGQGAGELFF
TRBD1	14	TRBV5-8	TRBJ2-3	-	TGTGCCAGCGGGGACAGGGGGCTCACAGATACGCAGTATTTT	CASGDRGLTDTQYF
-	15	TRBV19	TRBJ1-2	-	TGTGCCAGTAGTATGGCTCAGGGAGGAGTATATGGCTACACCTTC	CASSMAQGGVYGYTF
-	13	TRBV27	TRBJ2-2	-	TGTGCCAGCAGTTTAGGGCTCACCGGGGAGCTGTTTTTT	CASSLGLTGELFF
-	12	TRBV2	TRBJ2-7	-	TGTGCCAGCAGTGTTGGAGTCTACGAGCAGTACTTC	CASSVGVYEQYF
TRBD1	15	TRBV6-5	TRBJ2-1	-	TGTGCCAGCAGTTTCGGGACAGGGGGCCTCAATGAGCAGTTCTTC	CASSFGTGGLNEQFF
-	14	TRBV9	TRBJ2-7	-	TGTGCCAGCAGCGTAGATGGAGCGTCCTACGAGCAGTACTTC	CASSVDGASYEQYF
TRBD2	15	TRBV18	TRBJ2-7	once	TGTGCCAGCTCACCCGGGACTAGCGGTCAGGACCGGCAGTACTTC	CASSPGTSGQDRQYF
TRBD2	16	TRBV5-1	TRBJ2-1	-	TGCGCCAGCAGCTACCTAGCGGGAAGCTCCTACAATGAGCAGTTCTTC	CASSYLAGSSYNEQFF
-	15	TRBV6-1	TRBJ2-3	-	TGTGCCAGCAGTGAATACACAGCTAGCACAGATACGCAGTATTTT	CASSEYTASTDTQYF
TRBD2	17	TRBV27	TRBJ2-5	once	TGTGCCAGCAGTTTAGTGGGACTAGCGGGAGAGGGGGAGACCCAGTACTTC	CASSLVGLAGEGETQYF
-	16	TRBV7-8	TRBJ2-7	-	TGTGCCAGCAGCTTAGAAAGGGCAGGGGTCTCCTACGAGCAGTACTTC	CASSLERAGVSYEQYF
TRBD1	18	TRBV7-3	TRBJ2-6	-	TGTGCCAGCAGCCCCGGACAGGGACGACGCTCTGGGGCCAACGTCCTGACTTTC	CASSPGQGRRSGANVLTF
TRBD1	14	TRBV5-1	TRBJ1-2	-	TGCGCCAGCAGCTTGGGACAGGGAATCTATGGCTACACCTTC	CASSLGQGIYGYTF
TRBD1	13	TRBV14	TRBJ2-7	-	TGTGCCAGCAGGCGGACAGGGGGCTACGAGCAGTACTTC	CASRRTGGYEQYF
TRBD2	14	TRBV2	TRBJ2-7	-	TGTGCCAGCAGTGCGGGAGGATCCTCCTACGAGCAGTACTTC	CASSAGGSSYEQYF
TRBD2	16	TRBV25-1	TRBJ2-1	-	TGTGCCAGCAGTGGACCTAGCGGGAGTATTTACAATGAGCAGTTCTTC	CASSGPSGSIYNEQFF
-	11	TRBV28	TRBJ1-2	-	TGTGCCAGCAACCGAGACTATGGCTACACCTTC	CASNRDYGYTF
TRBD2	15	TRBV19	TRBJ2-1	-	TGTGCCAGTAGTATAGCTAGCGGGATTAGCAATGAGCAGTTCTTC	CASSIASGISNEQFF
TRBD2	17	TRBV29-1	TRBJ2-3	-	TGCAGCGTTGAACCGGGACTAGCGGGACATCCCCCAGATACGCAGTATTTT	CSVEPGLAGHPPDTQYF
TRBD2	15	TRBV9	TRBJ2-7	-	TGTGCCAGCGCGAGGGAAGCGGGGGCCTCCCACGAGCAGTACTTC	CASAREAGASHEQYF
-	14	TRBV6-1	TRBJ1-2	-	TGTGCCAGCAGTGCAGGGGACGGATCCTATGGCTACACCTTC	CASSAGDGSYGYTF
TRBD2	15	TRBV4-1	TRBJ2-3	-	TGCGCCAGCAGCCAACCGACTAGCGGGAGGAGTACGCAGTATTTT	CASSQPTSGRSTQYF
-	15	TRBV15	TRBJ1-4	-	TGTGCCACCAGCAGAGCCGACAGGCCAAATGAAAAACTGTTTTTT	CATSRADRPNEKLFF
-	16	TRBV27	TRBJ2-7	-	TGTGCCAGCAGTTTATCAATGGCGGGAAGCTCCTACGAGCAGTACTTC	CASSLSMAGSSYEQYF
-	14	TRBV6-6	TRBJ2-7	-	TGTGCCAGCAGATCCAGGGGTCGACCCTACGAGCAGTACTTC	CASRSRGRPYEQYF
-	15	TRBV6-6	TRBJ1-1	-	TGTGCCAGCGATGCAAGGAGTGGCTGGAACACTGAAGCTTTCTTT	CASDARSGWNTEAFF
-	16	TRBV28	TRBJ1-4	-	TGTGCCAGCAGTTCATTCGGAGAACTAATACGGGAAAAACTGTTTTTT	CASSSFGELIREKLFF
-	16	TRBV7-9	TRBJ2-7	-	TGTGCCAGCAGCTCGCCCGCTTTTGCGGGAATGGGCGAGCAGTACTTC	CASSSPAFAGMGEQYF
-	15	TRBV16	TRBJ1-5	-	TGTGCCAGCAGCCAATGGCGGAATAGCAATCAGCCCCAGCATTTT	CASSQWRNSNQPQHF
-	12	TRBV29-1	TRBJ2-5	-	TGCAGCGTCCGCACGGCGGGGGAGACCCAGTACTTC	CSVRTAGETQYF
-	13	TRBV7-9	TRBJ2-1	-	TGTGCCAGCAGCTTAGTCGTACCCCGGGAGCAGTTCTTC	CASSLVVPREQFF
TRBD1	16	TRBV9	TRBJ2-5	-	TGTGCCAGCAGCGTAGGGATGGGGACAGGGGTCGAGACCCAGTACTTC	CASSVGMGTGVETQYF
-	12	TRBV2	TRBJ1-2	-	TGTGCCAGCAGTGATGCCCCAGGGGTAGGCGCCTTC	CASSDAPGVGAF
TRBD2	14	TRBV5-4	TRBJ2-3	-	TGTGCCAGCAGCGGAGCGGGAGATGCAGATACGCAGTATTTT	CASSGAGDADTQYF
-	14	TRBV11-2	TRBJ2-7	once	TGTGCCAGCAGCTTATCGGACTACTCCTACGAGCAGTACTTC	CASSLSDYSYEQYF
-	15	TRBV2	TRBJ2-1	-	TGTGCCAGCAGTGTCCAGGGGAGCTCCTACAATGAGCAGTTCTTC	CASSVQGSSYNEQFF